This T cell receptor (beta chain) derives from a study of CD8 T cells in ankylosing spondylitis. Findings and caveats of the study: A motif of under ten highly homologous TCR beta variants was seen as apparently characteristic of ankylosing spondylitis blood.

A few counts support this clonotype. What it binds is not known. With molecular barcodes, quantitative 5'-RACE was used to make the TCR beta libraries. TCRdb used MiXCR to reprocess the 5' RACE reads, holding one entry per CDR3 protein. The data show around 540,000 distinct CDR3 sequences, 10% to 15% seen once. The clonotype comes from a male donor with ankylosing spondylitis. The sequencing input was blood, either unsorted or a sorted T cell fraction (not recorded which).

The CDR3 reads CSVTWPLTDTQYF. The CDR3 bases are TGCAGTGTAACATGGCCCCTCACAGATACGCAGTATTTT. This sequence joins TRBV20-1 and TRBJ2-3, with D unresolved. Germline CDR1 DFQATT, CDR2 SNEGSKA (reference sequence). This CDR3 is 13 amino acids long. Trimming cost V 7 bases and J 2 bases, with 13 bases left between them.